This passage covers 18 T cell receptor beta chains from one sample sequenced in a study of CD8 T cells in ankylosing spondylitis. TCRdb reprocessed the 5' RACE reads via MiXCR and lists one record per CDR3 protein. The sample contains roughly 120,000 distinct CDR3 sequences, approximately 14% of which appear only once. The sequenced material came from blood, either unsorted or a sorted T cell fraction (not recorded which). These receptors were taken from a female donor with ankylosing spondylitis or in good health (not recorded which).

This clonotype was counted many times. The rearrangement joins TRBV12-3 or TRBV12-4 to TRBJ2-1; 8 bases align to TRBD1. With 6 bases clipped from V and 2 bases from J, the junction kept 3 bases outside the gene matches. The CDR3 sequence is 14 residues long. CDR3 region: CASSTTGAYNEQFF. CDR3 sequence (DNA): TGTGCCAGCAGCACGACAGGGGCCTACAATGAGCAGTTCTTC.

This clonotype was detected ten times or more. The J gene is TRBJ1-2, the V gene TRBV20-1, with a possible D match to TRBD1 (6 bases). Trimming took off 2 bases at V and 8 bases at J, with 12 bases between the two ends. The CDR3 extends over 12 amino acids. Germline V gene sequence: CDR1 DFQATT, CDR2 SNEGSKA (reference sequence). CDR3 in DNA: TGCAGTGCTAGATGGGGGGCGGAGGGCTACACCTTC. This sequence encodes CSARWGAEGYTF.

This clonotype has at least ten counts. CDR3 residues: CASSSRTLSAGGTSTDTQYF. CDR3 nucleotides: TGTGCCAGCAGCTCCAGGACACTGTCTGCGGGGGGGACTAGCACAGATACGCAGTATTTT. The V call is TRBV28, the J call TRBJ2-3, with 9 positions matching TRBD2. This CDR3 is 20 amino acids long. J gave up 0 bases and V 6 bases, and 19 bases lay outside the gene matches. Germline lookup yields CDR1 MDHEN and CDR2 SYDVKM.

This clonotype was seen a handful of times. The V and J genes are TRBV12-3 or TRBV12-4 and TRBJ1-1; 10 bases are a match to TRBD1. The CDR3 is 13 amino acids. V lost 8 bases and J lost 3; bases outside the gene matches: 3. The CDR3 reads CASSDRGYTEAFF. The CDR3 coding sequence is TGTGCCAGCTCGGACAGGGGGTACACTGAAGCTTTCTTT.

The chain uses TRBV29-1 and TRBJ1-4, with D maybe TRBD1 (5 bases). Deletions cut 3 bases from V and 11 bases from J, with 25 bases between. CDR3 length: 16 amino acids. The germline V gene has CDR1 SQVTM and CDR2 ANQGSEA. The chain's CDR3 is CSVERQSGGAGSKLFF. Here the CDR3 DNA reads TGCAGCGTTGAGAGACAGTCCGGCGGTGCGGGCTCGAAACTGTTTTTT.

V is TRBV12-3 or TRBV12-4 and J is TRBJ1-5, with TRBD1 as a possible D gene (5 bases). Trimming took off 3 bases at V and 7 bases at J, with 19 bases between the two ends. This CDR3 spans 16 amino acids. The CDR3 sequence is CASSLTRAQGGQPQHF. The CDR3 nucleotides are TGTGCCAGCAGTTTGACGCGAGCTCAGGGTGGGCAGCCCCAGCATTTT.

This clonotype was seen a handful of times. The chain recombines TRBV12-3 or TRBV12-4 with TRBJ2-2; TRBD1 aligns across 10 bases. V gave up 5 bases and J gave up 7 bases; unmatched junction bases: 7. CDR3 length equals 15 residues. CDR3 nucleotides: TGTGCCAGCAGTCCCGGACAGGGGGGCAACGGGGAGCTGTTTTTT. Encoded protein: CASSPGQGGNGELFF.

This clonotype was counted between two and nine times. The V gene is TRBV20-1, the J gene TRBJ2-1, with 9 bases lining up with TRBD2. CDR3 length equals 16 residues. Germline CDR1 DFQATT, CDR2 SNEGSKA (reference sequence). V was clipped by 5 bases and J by 0 bases; unmatched bases: 8. CDR3 in amino acids: CSAVRLAVSSYNEQFF. CDR3 nucleotide sequence: TGCAGTGCTGTGCGACTAGCGGTGAGCTCCTACAATGAGCAGTTCTTC.

There are many counts of this clonotype. The V call is TRBV5-5, the J call TRBJ1-1; 7 bases match TRBD1. V lost 4 bases to trimming and J lost 5 bases; unmatched junction nucleotides: 8. The germline V gene has CDR1 SGHKS and CDR2 YYEKEE (reference sequence). The CDR3 length is 14 residues. This CDR3 reads CASSRLTGQTEAFF. In nucleotides, the CDR3 is TGTGCCAGCAGCCGATTGACAGGGCAAACTGAAGCTTTCTTT.

This clonotype has only a few counts. The rearrangement links TRBV18 to TRBJ1-6; no clear D gene. CDR1 KGHSH and CDR2 LQKENI come from the germline V gene. This CDR3 is 15 amino acids long. Trimming left V 3 bases short and J 1 base short, with 7 bases between. In DNA, the CDR3 is TGTGCCAGCTCACCGCTCCAATCCTATAATTCACCCCTCCACTTT. Its translation is CASSPLQSYNSPLHF.

The chain combines TRBV5-5 with TRBJ2-2; D is possibly TRBD2 (5 bases). From germline, CDR1 is SGHKS and CDR2 YYEKEE (reference sequence). The CDR3 loop spans 14 amino acids. V was trimmed by 6 bases and J by 6 bases, leaving 15 bases between them. The CDR3 here is CASMRATVSGELFF. The CDR3 coding sequence is TGTGCCAGCATGAGGGCCACAGTTTCCGGGGAGCTGTTTTTT.

This rearrangement joins TRBV7-4 to TRBJ2-3, with 11 bases matching TRBD2. There are 23 residues in the CDR3. V trimming: 5 bases; J trimming: 6 bases; junction bases outside the gene matches: 31. Germline V gives CDR1 SGHVT, CDR2 SQSDAQ. In DNA form, the CDR3 reads TGTGCCAGCAGCGGGACTAGCGGAGGCTCCGAGCACAAGCCGGGATTTATTAGGGATACGCAGTATTTT. It is translated as CASSGTSGGSEHKPGFIRDTQYF.

This clonotype appeared a few times. V gene TRBV15 combines with J gene TRBJ1-2, with a weak D call TRBD1 (6 bases). Germline V gene sequence: CDR1 LNHNV, CDR2 YYDKDF (reference sequence). The CDR3 length is 15 residues. Trimming removed 0 bases from V and 8 bases from J, with 16 bases in between. CDR3: CATSRDILGTGGYTF. The CDR3 DNA follows: TGTGCCACCAGCAGAGATATTCTGGGAACAGGGGGCTACACCTTC.

This clonotype was recorded many times. Germline and junction disagree at one end, which may indicate a read error. This chain joins TRBV7-7 and TRBJ2-5; D is uncertain. The CDR3 extends over 15 amino acids. Germline V gene data show CDR1 as SSHAT and CDR2 as FNYEAQ (reference sequence). The CDR3 loop is CASSARPPPGETQYF. CDR3 sequence (DNA): TGTGCTAGCAGCGCCCGTCCTCCCCCCGGGGAGACCCAGTACTTC.

This clonotype showed up many times. This chain links TRBV12-3 or TRBV12-4 with TRBJ2-2; D assignment may be TRBD1 or TRBD2 (5 bases each). The length of the CDR3 is 15 residues. Trimming took 7 bases from V and 4 from J, leaving 16 bases between them. CDR3 sequence: CASNPLGALTGELFF. The CDR3 nucleotides are TGTGCCAGCAATCCCCTCGGGGCGCTCACCGGGGAGCTGTTTTTT.

Ten or more counts support this clonotype. The chain has TRBV7-6 and TRBJ1-5; D is undetermined. V was trimmed by 5 bases and J by 0 bases, leaving 8 bases between them. Germline V gives CDR1 SGHVS, CDR2 FNYEAQ. The CDR3 is made up of 14 amino acids. CDR3 in DNA: TGTGCCAGCAGCCCCGCACTTAGCAATCAGCCCCAGCATTTT. Its protein is CASSPALSNQPQHF.

This clonotype was recorded at least ten times. The V gene is TRBV12-3 or TRBV12-4, the J gene TRBJ2-7, with 14 bases matching TRBD2. V was clipped by 6 bases and J by 2 bases; unmatched bases: 3. CDR3 length: 15 amino acids. The CDR3 here is CASSRTSGGPYEQYF. The CDR3 DNA is TGTGCCAGCAGCCGGACTAGCGGGGGGCCCTACGAGCAGTACTTC.

This clonotype has ten or more counts. V is TRBV4-1 and J is TRBJ1-6; no reliable D call. V lost 0 bases, J lost 12 bases, and 9 bases lay in between. This CDR3 comprises 13 residues. From germline, CDR1 is MGHRA and CDR2 YSYEKL. The CDR3 here is CASSQERVGPLHF. Here the CDR3 DNA reads TGCGCCAGCAGCCAAGAGAGGGTGGGACCCCTCCACTTT.